The rows below give T cell receptor beta chains drawn from one sample of a study of blood T cell repertoires in COVID-19. Clones were sequenced by immunoSEQ multiplex PCR, and TCRdb holds only the in-frame ones, with some missing. The sample includes about 88,000 clones, more than 70% seen only once; the top ten take just under 3%. The sample consisted of peripheral blood. These receptor sequences come from a woman at least 80 years old with acute or convalescent COVID-19. The CDR3 runs from the conserved cysteine through the conserved F or W. D genes are given only for firm matches. Clone size is stated in some rows and not others, as once, few, many or a class when expanded.

.	TRBV5-1	TRBJ1-6	.	CASSPEGGRGAYNSPLHF	TGCGCCAGCAGCCCAGAAGGAGGGCGCGGCGCCTATAATTCACCCCTCCACTTT
.	TRBV28	TRBJ2-5	.	CATKEIRGQETQYF	TGTGCCACCAAAGAAATCCGGGGCCAAGAGACCCAGTACTTC
TRBD1	TRBV9	TRBJ1-2	.	CASSVAFGTDYYGYTF	TGTGCCAGCAGCGTAGCTTTCGGGACAGATTACTATGGCTACACCTTC
.	TRBV4-3	TRBJ2-2	.	CASSQAGGGTNTGELFF	TGCGCCAGCAGCCAAGCTGGGGGGGGCACGAACACCGGGGAGCTGTTTTTT
.	TRBV18	TRBJ2-5	.	CASSVRGGETQYF	TGTGCCAGCTCCGTCAGGGGCGGAGAGACCCAGTACTTC
TRBD1	TRBV24-1	TRBJ1-1	.	CATSKRETGGIRMNTEAFF	TGTGCCACCAGTAAGAGGGAGACAGGGGGAATTAGAATGAACACTGAAGCTTTCTTT
.	TRBV7-3	TRBJ2-1	.	CASGGYNEQFF	TGTGCCAGCGGGGGGTACAATGAGCAGTTCTTC
.	TRBV10-3	TRBJ2-1	.	CAISESELVYNEQFF	TGTGCCATCAGTGAGTCGGAGCTAGTCTACAATGAGCAGTTCTTC
.	TRBV6-2/TRBV6-3	TRBJ2-2	.	CASSRTDTGELFF	TGTGCCAGCAGCCGAACGGACACCGGGGAGCTGTTTTTT
.	TRBV30	TRBJ2-7	few	CAWSWRGQSYEQYF	TGTGCCTGGAGTTGGCGGGGACAGTCCTACGAGCAGTACTTC
.	TRBV24-1	TRBJ1-5	.	CATSDSRQASNQPQHF	TGTGCCACCAGTGATAGCCGACAGGCTAGCAATCAGCCCCAGCATTTT
.	TRBV11-2	TRBJ1-4	.	CASSLSRASNEKLFF	TGTGCCAGCAGCTTATCCAGGGCCTCTAATGAAAAACTGTTTTTT
.	TRBV7-2	TRBJ2-7	.	CASTRNWGGLARYEQYF	TGTGCCAGCACCCGGAATTGGGGGGGCCTAGCGAGATACGAGCAGTACTTC
.	TRBV19	TRBJ1-1	.	CASSISGGYTEAFF	TGTGCCAGTAGTATATCTGGGGGGTACACTGAAGCTTTCTTT
.	TRBV18	TRBJ2-5	.	CASSPDRETQYF	TGTGCCAGCTCACCAGACAGGGAGACCCAGTACTTC
TRBD1	TRBV7-9	TRBJ1-1	.	CASSLVEGANTEAFF	TGTGCCAGCAGCTTAGTGGAGGGGGCGAACACTGAAGCTTTCTTT
.	TRBV27	TRBJ2-3	.	CASSLWGGSSTDTQYF	TGTGCCAGCAGTTTATGGGGCGGATCAAGCACAGATACGCAGTATTTT
TRBD2	TRBV11-2	TRBJ2-1	.	CASSQGGKLAGGGGEQFF	TGTGCCAGCAGCCAGGGGGGAAAGCTAGCGGGAGGTGGTGGTGAGCAGTTCTTC
.	TRBV3-1/TRBV3-2	TRBJ2-1	.	CASSQKVQGEQFF	TGTGCCAGCAGCCAGAAAGTCCAGGGTGAGCAGTTCTTC
.	TRBV27	TRBJ2-1	.	CASSTAEGQGGLASFNEQFF	TGTGCCAGCAGTACCGCCGAGGGACAGGGCGGACTAGCGTCGTTCAATGAGCAGTTCTTC